The source of this T cell receptor (beta chain) is a study of shared clonotypes between healthy human individuals. The study's findings and limits: Of the naive CD4 clonotypes, roughly 5% were shared across four donors.

As for this clone: No antigen is known for it.

In the original workflow: For the immunoSEQ data, sequences were junction-only without quality scores, so filtering differed. The table came from immunoSEQ multiplex PCR; TCRdb's copy has only in-frame clones and leaves some out. V, J and clone size were drawn from that table, and D and trimming were deduced from the DNA. The sample lists about 550,000 clones, less than 97% seen once, with 0.1% to 0.11% in the top ten. Selected positively for CCR7 and CD45RO-negative, naive CD8 cells excluded terminally differentiated effector memory CD45RA+ cells. Healthy adults negative for HIV, lacking recent acute infections or vaccinations, served as donors. Germline V CDR1 and CDR2: PRHDT, FYEKMQ (reference sequence). Losses at the gene ends were 4 bases for V and 2 bases for J; bases not matched to a gene: 5. CDR3 length equals 16 residues.

Sequencing used naive CD8+ T cells sorted from blood. The receptor was derived from a woman aged 25 to 39 in good health. V and J are TRBV13 and TRBJ2-2; 9 nucleotides align to TRBD2. The CDR3: CASSSGLAYNTGELFF. CDR3 DNA: TGTGCCAGCAGCTCCGGACTAGCGTACAACACCGGGGAGCTGTTTTTT. Full variable domain (outside the CDR3, taken from reference TRBV13 and TRBJ2-2): AAGVIQSPRHLIKEKRETATLKCYPIPRHDTVYWYQQGPGQDPQFLISFYEKMQSDKGSIPDRFSAQQFSDYHSELNMSSLELGDSALYFCASSSGLAYNTGELFFGEGSRLTVL.